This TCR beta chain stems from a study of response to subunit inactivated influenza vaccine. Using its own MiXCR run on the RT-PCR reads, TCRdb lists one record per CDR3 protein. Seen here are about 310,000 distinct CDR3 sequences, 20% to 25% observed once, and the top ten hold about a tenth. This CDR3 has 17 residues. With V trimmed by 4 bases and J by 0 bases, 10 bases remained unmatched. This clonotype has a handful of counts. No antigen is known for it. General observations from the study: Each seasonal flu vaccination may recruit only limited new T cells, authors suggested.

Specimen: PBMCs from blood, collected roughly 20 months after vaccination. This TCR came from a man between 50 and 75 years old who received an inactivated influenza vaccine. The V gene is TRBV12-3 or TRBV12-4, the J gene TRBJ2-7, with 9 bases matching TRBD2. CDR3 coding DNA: TGTGCCAGCAGTTCCGGGGCTAGCGGGATCCGCTCCTACGAGCAGTACTTC. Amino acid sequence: CASSSGASGIRSYEQYF.